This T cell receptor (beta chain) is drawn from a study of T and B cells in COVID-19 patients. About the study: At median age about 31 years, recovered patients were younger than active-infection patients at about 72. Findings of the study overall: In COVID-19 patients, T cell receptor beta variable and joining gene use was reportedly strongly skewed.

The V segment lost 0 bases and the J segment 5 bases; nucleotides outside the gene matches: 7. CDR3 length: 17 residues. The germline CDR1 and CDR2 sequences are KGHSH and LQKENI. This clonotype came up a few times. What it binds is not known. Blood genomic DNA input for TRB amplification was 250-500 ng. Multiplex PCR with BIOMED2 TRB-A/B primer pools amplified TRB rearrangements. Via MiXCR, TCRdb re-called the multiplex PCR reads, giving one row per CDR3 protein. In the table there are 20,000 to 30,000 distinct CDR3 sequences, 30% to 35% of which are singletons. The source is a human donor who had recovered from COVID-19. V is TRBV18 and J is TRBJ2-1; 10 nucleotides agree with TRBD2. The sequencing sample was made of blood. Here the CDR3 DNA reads TGTGCCAGCTCACCACCGGAGGCTAGCGGGGGCAACAATGAGCAGTTCTTC. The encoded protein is CASSPPEASGGNNEQFF.